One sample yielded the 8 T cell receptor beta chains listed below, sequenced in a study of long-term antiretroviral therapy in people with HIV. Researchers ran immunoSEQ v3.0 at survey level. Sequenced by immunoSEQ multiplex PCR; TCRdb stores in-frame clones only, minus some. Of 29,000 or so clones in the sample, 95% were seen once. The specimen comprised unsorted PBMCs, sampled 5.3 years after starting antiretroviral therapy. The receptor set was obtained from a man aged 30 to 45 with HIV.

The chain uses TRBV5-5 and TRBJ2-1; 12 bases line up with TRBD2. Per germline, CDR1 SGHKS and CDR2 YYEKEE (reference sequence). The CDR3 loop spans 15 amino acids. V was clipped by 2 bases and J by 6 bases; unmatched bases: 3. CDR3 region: CASSLGLAGTNEQFF. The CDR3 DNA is TGTGCCAGCAGCTTAGGACTAGCGGGGACCAATGAGCAGTTCTTC.

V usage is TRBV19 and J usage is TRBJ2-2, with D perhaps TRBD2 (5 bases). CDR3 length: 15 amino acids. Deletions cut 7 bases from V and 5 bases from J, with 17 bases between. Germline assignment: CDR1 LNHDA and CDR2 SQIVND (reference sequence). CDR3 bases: TGTGCCAGTACCGAGGGAGCGAGTGGGACCGGGGAGCTGTTTTTT. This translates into CASTEGASGTGELFF.

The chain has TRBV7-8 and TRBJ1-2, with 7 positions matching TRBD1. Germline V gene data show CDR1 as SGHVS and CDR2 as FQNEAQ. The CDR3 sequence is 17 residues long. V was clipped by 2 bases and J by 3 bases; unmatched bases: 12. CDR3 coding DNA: TGTGCCAGCAGCTTATCCCGACAGGGTGCCCGGGACTATGGCTACACCTTC. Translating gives CASSLSRQGARDYGYTF.

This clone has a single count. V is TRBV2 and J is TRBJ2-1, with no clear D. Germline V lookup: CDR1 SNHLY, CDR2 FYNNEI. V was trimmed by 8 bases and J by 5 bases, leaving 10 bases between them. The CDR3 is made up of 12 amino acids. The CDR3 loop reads CASEPSNNEQFF. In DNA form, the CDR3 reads TGTGCCAGCGAGCCGAGTAACAATGAGCAGTTCTTC.

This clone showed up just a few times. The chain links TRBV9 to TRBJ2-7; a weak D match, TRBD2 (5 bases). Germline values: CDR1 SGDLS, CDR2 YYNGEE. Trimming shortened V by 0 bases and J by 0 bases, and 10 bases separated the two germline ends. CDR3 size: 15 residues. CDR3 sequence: CASSVGNEGSYEQYF. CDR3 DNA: TGTGCCAGCAGCGTAGGTAACGAGGGCTCCTACGAGCAGTACTTC.

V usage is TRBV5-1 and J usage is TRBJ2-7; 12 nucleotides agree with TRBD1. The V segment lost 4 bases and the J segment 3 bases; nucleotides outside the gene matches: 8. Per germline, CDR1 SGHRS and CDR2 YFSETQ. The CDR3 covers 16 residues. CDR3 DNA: TGCGCCAGCAGCGCCTTTGGGACAGGGGGCCTCTACGAGCAGTACTTC. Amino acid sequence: CASSAFGTGGLYEQYF.

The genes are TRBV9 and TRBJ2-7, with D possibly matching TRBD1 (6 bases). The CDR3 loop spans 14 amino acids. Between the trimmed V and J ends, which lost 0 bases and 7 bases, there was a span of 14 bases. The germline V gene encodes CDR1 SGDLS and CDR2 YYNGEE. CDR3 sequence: CASSVDHRVWEQYF. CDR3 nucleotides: TGTGCCAGCAGCGTAGATCACAGGGTCTGGGAGCAGTACTTC.

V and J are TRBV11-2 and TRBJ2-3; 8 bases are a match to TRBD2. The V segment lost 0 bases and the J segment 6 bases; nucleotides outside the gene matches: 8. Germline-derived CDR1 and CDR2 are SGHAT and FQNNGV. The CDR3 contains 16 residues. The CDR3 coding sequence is TGTGCCAGCAGCTTAGAGATGGGACTAGGGTTTGATACGCAGTATTTT. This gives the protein CASSLEMGLGFDTQYF.